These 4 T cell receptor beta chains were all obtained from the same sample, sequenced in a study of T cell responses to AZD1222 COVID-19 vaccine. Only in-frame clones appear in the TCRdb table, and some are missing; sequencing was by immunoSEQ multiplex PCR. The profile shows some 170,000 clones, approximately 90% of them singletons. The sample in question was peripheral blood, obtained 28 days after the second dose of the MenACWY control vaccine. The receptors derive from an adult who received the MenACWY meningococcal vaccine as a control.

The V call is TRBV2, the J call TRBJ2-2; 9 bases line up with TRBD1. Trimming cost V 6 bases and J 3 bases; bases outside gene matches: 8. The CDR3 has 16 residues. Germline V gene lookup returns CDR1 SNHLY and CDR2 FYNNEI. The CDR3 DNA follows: TGTGCCAGCAGAACCGGGACAGGGCCATACACCGGGGAGCTGTTTTTT. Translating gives CASRTGTGPYTGELFF.

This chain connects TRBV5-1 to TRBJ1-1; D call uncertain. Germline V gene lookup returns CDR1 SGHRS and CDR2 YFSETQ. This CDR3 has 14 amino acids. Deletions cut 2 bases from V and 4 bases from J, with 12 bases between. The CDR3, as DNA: TGCGCCAGCAGCTTAGGCGGCGGTGCCACTGAAGCTTTCTTT. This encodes CASSLGGGATEAFF.

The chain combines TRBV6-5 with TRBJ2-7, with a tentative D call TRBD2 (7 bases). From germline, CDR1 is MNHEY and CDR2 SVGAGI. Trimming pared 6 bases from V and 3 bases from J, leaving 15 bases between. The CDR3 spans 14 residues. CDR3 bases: TGTGCCAGCAGCGGGGGGCGTGGAGTCTACGAGCAGTACTTC. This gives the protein CASSGGRGVYEQYF.

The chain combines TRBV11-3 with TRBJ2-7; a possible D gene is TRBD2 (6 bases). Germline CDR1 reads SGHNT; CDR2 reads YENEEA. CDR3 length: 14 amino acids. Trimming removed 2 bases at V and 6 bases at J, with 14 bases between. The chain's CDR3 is CASSLRGEAGEQYF. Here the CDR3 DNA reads TGTGCCAGCAGCTTACGAGGAGAAGCGGGCGAGCAGTACTTC. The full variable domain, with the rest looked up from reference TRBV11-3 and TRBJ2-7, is EAGVVQSPRYKIIEKKQPVAFWCNPISGHNTLYWYLQNLGQGPELLIRYENEEAVDDSQLPKDRFSAERLKGVDSTLKIQPAELGDSAVYLCASSLRGEAGEQYFGPGTRLTVT.